The T cell receptor (beta chain) described here comes from a study of blood T cell repertoires in COVID-19 (dated by TCRdb to about 2020). Regarding the study in general: Samples from collaborators originated in the United States, Italy and Spain and spanned both the acute and convalescent phases of COVID-19. The prospective study material was composed of cDNA or gDNA derived from T cells, B-cell-depleted T cells, or PBMCs. Subjects who had been exposed to COVID-19, were actively infected with it, or had recovered from it provided the deeply sampled blood TCRbeta repertoires that made up the dataset. The repertoires were released in a freely available public database intended as a resource for research on the immune response to SARS-CoV-2. The samples were drawn from two sources: the first 160 participants of the ongoing ImmuneRACE study, and fewer than 1,500 subjects contributed by 6 global collaborators. Nearly every sample came with metadata listing a de-identified subject ID, COVID-19 status, age in years and sex. Where HLA class I and class II types were available, the types were taken from metadata supplied by the sample provider, not from assay-based typing. What the study reported, not specific to this receptor: Clinical and demographic metadata were provided uncurated, with the amount varying by source and participant.

Whole blood was collected in K2EDTA tubes by collaborating institutions according to the institutions' own protocols. Collaborator samples were shipped for TCRbeta analysis as frozen whole blood, isolated PBMCs, or DNA extracted from either sample type. Germline trimming: 5 bases from V, 3 bases from J; junction bases outside gene matches: 3. CDR1 and CDR2 (SGHNT, YYREEE) derive from the germline V gene (reference sequence). Its CDR3 holds 15 amino acids, cysteine through phenylalanine. CDR3 DNA is the only sequence kept; it has 45 bases, read in frame from the first base. As to this clone: It has no known antigen specificity. Per-nucleotide qualities are absent, and no much larger clonotype sits a single base away.

The immunoSEQ Assay, a bias-controlled multiplex PCR, was used to amplify TCRbeta CDR3 regions from genomic DNA. In the authors' own workflow: The number of nucleated cells in each sample was estimated from the amplification of reference gene primers within the assay. Sequence reads were collapsed and filtered to measure the absolute abundance of every unique TCRbeta CDR3 rearrangement. For each sample, productive Simpson clonality was calculated as the square root of Simpson's diversity index across productive rearrangements. The source is immuneACCESS, and TCRdb retained only in-frame sequences with V and J called. Part of the clones is not carried over; for the studies checked, unresolved V genes explain less than half of this, and the remainder is unexplained. V and J calls and clone size are given by that table; D and trimming were obtained from the DNA. The sample contains about 58,000 clones, approximately 86% of them found a single time. 8% to 9% of the sample is held by the ten biggest clonotypes.

The rearranged chain carries TRBV5-4 and TRBJ2-3; 13 bases in the middle match TRBD2. The specimen was peripheral blood. This clonotype was obtained from a woman aged 70-85 years with active COVID-19. The CDR3 protein: CASRGLAGVTDTQYF. In nucleotides, the sequence is TGTGCCAGCAGAGGACTAGCGGGAGTGACAGATACGCAGTATTTT.